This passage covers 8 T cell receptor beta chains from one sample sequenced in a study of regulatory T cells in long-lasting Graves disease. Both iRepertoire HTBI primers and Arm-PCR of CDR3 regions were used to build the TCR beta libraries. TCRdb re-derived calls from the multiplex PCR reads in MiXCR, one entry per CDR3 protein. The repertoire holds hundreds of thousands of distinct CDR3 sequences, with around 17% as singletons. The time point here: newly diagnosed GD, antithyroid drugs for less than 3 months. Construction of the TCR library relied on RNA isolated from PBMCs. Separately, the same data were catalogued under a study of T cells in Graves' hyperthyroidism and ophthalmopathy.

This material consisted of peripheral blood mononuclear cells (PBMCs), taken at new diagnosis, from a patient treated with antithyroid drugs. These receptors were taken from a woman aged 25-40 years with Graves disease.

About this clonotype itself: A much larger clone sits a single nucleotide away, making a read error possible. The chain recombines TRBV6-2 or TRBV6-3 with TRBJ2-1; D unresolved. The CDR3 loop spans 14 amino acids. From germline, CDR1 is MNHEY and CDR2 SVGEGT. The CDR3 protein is CANSWTNSYNEQFF. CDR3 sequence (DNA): TGTGCCAACAGTTGGACCAACTCCTACAATGAGCAGTTCTTC.

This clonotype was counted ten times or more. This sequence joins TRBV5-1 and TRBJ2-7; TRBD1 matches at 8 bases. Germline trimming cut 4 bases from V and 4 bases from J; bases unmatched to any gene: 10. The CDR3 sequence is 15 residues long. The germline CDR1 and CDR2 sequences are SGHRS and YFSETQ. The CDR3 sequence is CASSHGQGGGYEQYF. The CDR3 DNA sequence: TGCGCCAGCAGCCACGGACAGGGAGGAGGATACGAGCAGTACTTC.

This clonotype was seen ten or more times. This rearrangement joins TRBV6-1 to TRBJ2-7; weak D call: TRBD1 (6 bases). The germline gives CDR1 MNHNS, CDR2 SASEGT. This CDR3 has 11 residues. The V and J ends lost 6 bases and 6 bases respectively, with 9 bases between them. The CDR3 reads CASRQGGEQYF. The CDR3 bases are TGTGCCAGCAGACAGGGTGGCGAGCAGTACTTC.

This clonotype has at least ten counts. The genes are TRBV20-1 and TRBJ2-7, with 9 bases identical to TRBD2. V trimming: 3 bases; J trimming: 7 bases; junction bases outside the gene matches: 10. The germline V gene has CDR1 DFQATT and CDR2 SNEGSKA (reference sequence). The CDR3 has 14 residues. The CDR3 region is CSASGGRAGWEQYF. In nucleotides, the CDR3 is TGCAGTGCTAGCGGCGGGAGGGCCGGGTGGGAGCAGTACTTC.

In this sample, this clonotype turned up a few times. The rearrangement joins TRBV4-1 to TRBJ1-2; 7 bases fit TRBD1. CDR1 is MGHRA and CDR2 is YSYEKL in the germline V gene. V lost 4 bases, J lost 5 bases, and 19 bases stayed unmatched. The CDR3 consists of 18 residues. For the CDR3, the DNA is TGCGCCAGCAGCCGTATGCTTGGACCGAGACAGGGTATTTATGGCTACACCTTC. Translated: CASSRMLGPRQGIYGYTF.

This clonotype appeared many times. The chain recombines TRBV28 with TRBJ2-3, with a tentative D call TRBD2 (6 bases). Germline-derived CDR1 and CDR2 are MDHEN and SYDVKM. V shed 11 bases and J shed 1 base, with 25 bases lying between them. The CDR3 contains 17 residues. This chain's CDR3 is CACSGGTEPGRTDTQYF. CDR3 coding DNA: TGTGCCTGTAGCGGCGGGACCGAGCCCGGACGCACAGATACGCAGTATTTT. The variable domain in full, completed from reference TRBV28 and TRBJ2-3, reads DVKVTQSSRYLVKRTGEKVFLECVQDMDHENMFWYRQDPGLGLRLIYFSYDVKMKEKGDIPEGYSVSREKKERFSLILESASTNQTSMYLCACSGGTEPGRTDTQYFGPGTRLTVL.

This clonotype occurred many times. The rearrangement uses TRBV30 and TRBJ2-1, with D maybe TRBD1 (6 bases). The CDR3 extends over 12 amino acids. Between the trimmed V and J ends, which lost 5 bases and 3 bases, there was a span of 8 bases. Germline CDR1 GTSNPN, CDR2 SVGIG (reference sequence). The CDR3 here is CAWRGGYNEQFF. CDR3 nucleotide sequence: TGTGCCTGGCGAGGGGGCTACAATGAGCAGTTCTTC.

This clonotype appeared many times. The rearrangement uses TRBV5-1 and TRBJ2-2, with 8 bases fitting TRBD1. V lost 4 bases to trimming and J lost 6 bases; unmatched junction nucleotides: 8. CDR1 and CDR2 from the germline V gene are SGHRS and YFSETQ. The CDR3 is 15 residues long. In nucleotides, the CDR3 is TGCGCCAGCAGCATTCAGGGGGCGTCGGCCGGGGAGCTGTTTTTT. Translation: CASSIQGASAGELFF.